The clone carrying this TCR beta chain was counted once. Caucasian adults living in Nashville, Tennessee, provided all samples. These data belong to a study of shared clonotypes between healthy human individuals. This CDR3 spans 15 amino acids. Germline assignment: CDR1 SEHNR and CDR2 FQNEAQ (reference sequence). The V and J ends lost 1 base and 3 bases respectively, with 13 bases between them. The table came from immunoSEQ multiplex PCR; TCRdb's copy has only in-frame clones and leaves some out. The repertoire consists of roughly 1 million clones, with about four fifths occurring once and the leading ten covering 0.5% to 0.6%.

This receptor was identified in a man between 18 and 29 years old in good health. Some clones in this sample may be carry-over from other donors' samples. The rearrangement links TRBV7-9 to TRBJ2-7; unclear D gene. The source material was memory CD4+ T cells from PBMCs. Subset indicated: CD45RA-negative fraction. The CDR3 DNA is TGTGCCAGCAGCTTAGGCCCCCAATCAAACTACGAGCAGTACTTC. Residues: CASSLGPQSNYEQYF.